Listed below are T cell receptor beta chains from one sample, sequenced in a study of cytomegalovirus exposure and HLA in healthy donors. Using immunoSEQ multiplex PCR, the repertoire was profiled, and TCRdb retains in-frame clones only, with some absent. This table has around 180,000 clones, 79% appearing once. Source material: PBMCs. Receptor source: a middle-aged woman in good health and CMV-seronegative. The CDR3 runs from the conserved cysteine through the conserved F or W. A D gene is named only where the DNA matches it firmly. Part of the rows lack a size; the others show once, few, many or a class for expanded clones.

clone_size,v_call,d_call,j_call,cdr3_nt,cdr3_aa
few,TRBV5-1,-,TRBJ1-1,TGCGCCAGCAGCAGCGACAGAGAACTGAACACTGAAGCTTTCTTT,CASSSDRELNTEAFF
-,TRBV14,TRBD1,TRBJ2-2,TGTGCCAGCAGCCAGGCGACAGGGGCCGGGGAGCTGTTTTTT,CASSQATGAGELFF
-,TRBV28,-,TRBJ2-3,TGTGCCAGCAGTTTCACAGGGGGGGTTGGTACGCAGTATTTT,CASSFTGGVGTQYF
-,TRBV29-1,TRBD2,TRBJ2-1,TGCGGAACCACGGGGGGGGTAACCTACAATGAGCAGTTCTTC,CGTTGGVTYNEQFF
-,TRBV11-3,-,TRBJ1-2,TGTGCCAGCAGCCAAGACTTGGGTCGGGGCTACACCTTC,CASSQDLGRGYTF
-,TRBV5-1,-,TRBJ1-1,TGCGCCAGCAGCTTGGGACGCAGGGAGGGGATGAACACTGAAGCTTTCTTT,CASSLGRREGMNTEAFF
-,TRBV5-4,TRBD1,TRBJ1-1,TGTGCCAGCAGCTCGGCCAGGGGGCAAGGGAACACTGAAGCTTTCTTT,CASSSARGQGNTEAFF
-,TRBV19,TRBD1,TRBJ2-4,TGTGCCAGTAGTAACGGACAGGAGTGGATAGCCAAAAACATTCAGTACTTC,CASSNGQEWIAKNIQYF
-,TRBV15,TRBD1,TRBJ2-7,TGTGCCACCAGCAGAGGTCGGACAGGGAGATCCTACGAGCAGTACTTC,CATSRGRTGRSYEQYF
-,TRBV5-6,-,TRBJ2-7,TGTGCCAGCACCCCGACTACGGGCCTACGGGAGCAGTACTTC,CASTPTTGLREQYF
-,TRBV29-1,TRBD1,TRBJ1-2,TGCAGCGTTGGGGACAGGGGCAACTATGGCTACACCTTC,CSVGDRGNYGYTF
-,TRBV28,-,TRBJ1-5,TGTGCCAGCAGGGCCGGACAGTATAGCAATCAGCCCCAGCATTTT,CASRAGQYSNQPQHF
-,TRBV5-1,TRBD1,TRBJ2-3,TGCGCCAGCAGCGGACAGGGGGCGCGGGGCACAGATACGCAGTATTTT,CASSGQGARGTDTQYF
-,TRBV5-1,-,TRBJ1-6,TGCGCCAGCAGCTTGGGCCTGGGGGGAGGAAGCTCCTATAATTCACCCCTCCACTTT,CASSLGLGGGSSYNSPLHF
-,TRBV13,-,TRBJ1-1,TGTGCCAGCAGCTTAGGCCTGAGGAACACTGAAGCTTTCTTT,CASSLGLRNTEAFF
few,TRBV27,TRBD1,TRBJ2-6,TGTGCCAGCAGTTCAGACAGGGGGCCCCACTCTGGGGCCAACGTCCTGACTTTC,CASSSDRGPHSGANVLTF
-,TRBV14,TRBD1,TRBJ1-6,TGTGCCAGCAGTCCTATTGGGACAGGGGGGGTGAATTCACCCCTCCACTTT,CASSPIGTGGVNSPLHF
-,TRBV30,TRBD1,TRBJ1-3,TGTGCCTGGAGTTTCCCCCGGGACAGAGGAAACACCATATATTTT,CAWSFPRDRGNTIYF
-,TRBV5-1,-,TRBJ1-5,TGCGCCAGCAGACTGGGGGGGGATCAGCCCCAGCATTTT,CASRLGGDQPQHF
-,TRBV27,-,TRBJ2-7,TGTGCCAGCAGTCCACGTTGGCAATACGAGCAGTACTTC,CASSPRWQYEQYF
-,TRBV11-3,-,TRBJ2-6,TGTGCCAGCAGCTTAGGGAATCGGGGACTGATCTCTGGGGCCAACGTCCTGACTTTC,CASSLGNRGLISGANVLTF
-,TRBV21-1,-,TRBJ1-3,TGTGCCAGCAGCCGACAGGGGAGTTACACCATATATTTT,CASSRQGSYTIYF
few,TRBV7-6,-,TRBJ1-6,TGTGCCAGCAGCTTGGGCCCCGAGAGATCACCCCTCCACTTT,CASSLGPERSPLHF
-,TRBV6-6,-,TRBJ1-5,TGTGCCAGCAGTTACCCGACGGCGGGCACCAATCAGCCCCAGCATTTT,CASSYPTAGTNQPQHF
-,TRBV6-6,-,TRBJ1-1,TGTGCCAGCAATCTCGAAGGGAGCACTGAAGCTTTCTTT,CASNLEGSTEAFF
few,TRBV6-6,-,TRBJ1-4,TGTGCCAGCAGTTACCGGGCAGGGGAAGATGAAAAACTGTTTTTT,CASSYRAGEDEKLFF
-,TRBV7-2,-,TRBJ1-2,TGTGCCAGCAGCCCGTCCTCTTTTTCAGGTGTTGGGTATGGCTACACCTTC,CASSPSSFSGVGYGYTF
-,TRBV4-2,TRBD2,TRBJ2-7,TGTGCCAGCAGCCCTGACAGGGCTAGCGGGGGAAGCTCCTACGAGCAGTACTTC,CASSPDRASGGSSYEQYF
-,TRBV5-6,-,TRBJ2-5,TGTGCCAGCAACTTGGCTGGGCCCCGGGGGACCCAGTACTTC,CASNLAGPRGTQYF
-,TRBV5-6,-,TRBJ2-7,TGTGCCAGCAGCTCCACATCGGGACTCTACGAGCAGTACTTC,CASSSTSGLYEQYF
-,TRBV5-1,TRBD2,TRBJ2-3,TGCGCCAGCAGCTTGGAGGGACTAGCGGGAGGCAGCACAGATACGCAGTATTTT,CASSLEGLAGGSTDTQYF
-,TRBV7-2,TRBD1,TRBJ2-7,TGTGCCAGCAGCCCCTGGACAGGGGATAACGAGCAGTACTTC,CASSPWTGDNEQYF
few,TRBV5-1,-,TRBJ1-4,TGCGCCAGCAGCTTGGTGAGGGGGGAAAAACTGTTTTTT,CASSLVRGEKLFF
-,TRBV29-1,-,TRBJ2-1,TGCAGCGTTGCGAGCGGGCGATACAATGAGCAGTTCTTC,CSVASGRYNEQFF
-,TRBV21-1,-,TRBJ1-3,TGTGCCAGCACCAGACAGGAACACTCTGGAAACACCATATATTTT,CASTRQEHSGNTIYF
-,TRBV5-1,TRBD2,TRBJ2-5,TGCGCCAGCAGCTTTGAGCGGGAGATCAAGACCCAGTACTTC,CASSFEREIKTQYF
-,TRBV7-8,TRBD1,TRBJ1-1,TGTGCCAGCAGCTTAGGGGACAGGGGAAACACTGAAGCTTTCTTT,CASSLGDRGNTEAFF
-,TRBV18,TRBD1,TRBJ1-5,TGTGCCAGCTCACCACAGACAGGGAGCAATCAGCCCCAGCATTTT,CASSPQTGSNQPQHF
-,TRBV30,TRBD2,TRBJ2-2,TGTGCCTGGAGTGTCGGGGCTAGCGGGGCGAACACCGGGGAGCTGTTTTTT,CAWSVGASGANTGELFF
-,TRBV30,-,TRBJ1-2,TGTGCCTGGAGCGCCCAGGGTATTGGCTACACCTTC,CAWSAQGIGYTF
-,TRBV7-8,-,TRBJ1-5,TGTGCCAGCAGCCAGGGTGGAGGGCAGAAGTATCAGCCCCAGCATTTT,CASSQGGGQKYQPQHF
-,TRBV19,-,TRBJ1-1,TGTGCCAGTATTGGACAGAGGTTTTCGAACACTGAAGCTTTCTTT,CASIGQRFSNTEAFF
-,TRBV27,-,TRBJ2-7,TGTGCCAGCAGTTTAAGTCATAGGGAGTCCTACGAGCAGTACTTC,CASSLSHRESYEQYF
-,TRBV5-1,-,TRBJ2-1,TGCGCCAGCAGCTCGATGGGTGGGAGCTCCTACAATGAGCAGTTCTTC,CASSSMGGSSYNEQFF
-,TRBV9,-,TRBJ2-1,TGTGCCAGCAGCGTAAAAGCCCCTGGCTCCTACAATGAGCAGTTCTTC,CASSVKAPGSYNEQFF
once,TRBV7-9,TRBD1,TRBJ1-6,TGTGCCAGCAGCCCAGGGGGAGCCAGTACCTATAATTCACCCCTCCACTTT,CASSPGGASTYNSPLHF
-,TRBV27,-,TRBJ2-7,TGTGCCAGCAGTTTAAGGCGGGGTTTGGGATCCTACGAGCAGTACTTC,CASSLRRGLGSYEQYF
-,TRBV7-9,TRBD1,TRBJ2-5,TGTGCCAGCAGCCTGACAGGGGGCCAAGAGACCCAGTACTTC,CASSLTGGQETQYF
-,TRBV9,-,TRBJ2-7,TGTGCCAGCAGCGTAGGACTCACTCACGAGCAGTACTTC,CASSVGLTHEQYF
-,TRBV11-3,-,TRBJ2-7,TGTGCCAGCAGCTTGCAGGATAGCTCCTACGAGCAGTACTTC,CASSLQDSSYEQYF
-,TRBV5-4,TRBD2,TRBJ2-1,TGTGCCAGCAGCCTGCGGACTAGTTGGCATGAGCAGTTCTTC,CASSLRTSWHEQFF
-,TRBV4-1,TRBD2,TRBJ2-3,TGCGCCAGCAGCCAAGGAACTAGCGGGAGTTTGGCAGATACGCAGTATTTT,CASSQGTSGSLADTQYF